This T cell receptor beta chain derives from a study of OX40 agonist ivuxolimab in advanced cancers. The CDR3 sequence is 15 residues long. J lost 4 bases, V lost 5 bases, and 6 bases had no gene match. Germline V gene lookup returns CDR1 SGDLS and CDR2 YYNGEE. Libraries were prepared by immunoSEQ multiplex PCR; TCRdb keeps only in-frame clonotypes and omits some of them. The data contain tens of thousands of clones, around 92% of them seen just once; the ten biggest clones take up approximately 6.9%. Source: CD4+ or CD8+ T cells sorted from blood, taken in a trial of the OX40 agonist ivuxolimab. The origin of this receptor is an adult with an advanced solid tumor such as melanoma, head and neck, liver or kidney cancer. The chain recombines TRBV9 with TRBJ2-2; 9 positions agree with TRBD2. CDR3 region: CASSMRREGTGELFF. The CDR3 nucleotides read TGTGCCAGCAGTATGCGGCGGGAGGGCACCGGGGAGCTGTTTTTT.